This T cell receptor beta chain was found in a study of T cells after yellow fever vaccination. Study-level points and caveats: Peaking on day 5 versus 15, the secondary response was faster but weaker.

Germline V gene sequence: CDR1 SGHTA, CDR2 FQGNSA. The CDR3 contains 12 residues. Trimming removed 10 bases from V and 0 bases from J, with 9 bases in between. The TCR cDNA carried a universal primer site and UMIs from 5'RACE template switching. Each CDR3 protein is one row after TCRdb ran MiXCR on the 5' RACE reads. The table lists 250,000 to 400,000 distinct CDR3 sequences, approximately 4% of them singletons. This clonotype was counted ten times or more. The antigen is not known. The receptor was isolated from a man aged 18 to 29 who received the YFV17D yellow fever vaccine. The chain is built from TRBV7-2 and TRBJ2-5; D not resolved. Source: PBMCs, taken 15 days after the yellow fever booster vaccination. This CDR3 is CAIGSYQETQYF. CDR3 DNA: TGTGCCATTGGTAGTTACCAAGAGACCCAGTACTTC.